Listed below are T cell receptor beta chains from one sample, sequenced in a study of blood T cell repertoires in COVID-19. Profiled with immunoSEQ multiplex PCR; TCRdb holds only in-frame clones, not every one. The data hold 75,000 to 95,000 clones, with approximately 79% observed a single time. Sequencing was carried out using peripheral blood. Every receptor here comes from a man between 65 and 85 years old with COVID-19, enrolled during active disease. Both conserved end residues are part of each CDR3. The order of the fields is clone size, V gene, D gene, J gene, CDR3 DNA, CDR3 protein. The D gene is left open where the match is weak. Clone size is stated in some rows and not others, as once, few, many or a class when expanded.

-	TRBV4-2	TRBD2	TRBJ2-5	TGTGCCAGCAGCCTAGCCTCGGGGGGGACTCAAGAGACCCAGTACTTC	CASSLASGGTQETQYF
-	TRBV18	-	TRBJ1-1	TGTGCCAGCTCACGGTCCGGTACTGAAGCTTTCTTT	CASSRSGTEAFF
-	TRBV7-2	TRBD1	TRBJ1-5	TGTGCCAGCAGCTTCGACAGGGTCGGGCAGCCCCAGCATTTT	CASSFDRVGQPQHF
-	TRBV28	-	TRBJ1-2	TGTGCCAGCAGGAGGGGGTCTAGCTATGGCTACACCTTC	CASRRGSSYGYTF
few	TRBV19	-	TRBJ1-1	TGTGCCAGTAGTAGAACAGGTGACACTGAAGCTTTCTTT	CASSRTGDTEAFF
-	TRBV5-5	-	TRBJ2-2	TGTGCCAGCAGCTTGGAACAGGGATACACCGGGGAGCTGTTTTTT	CASSLEQGYTGELFF
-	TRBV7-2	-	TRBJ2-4	TGTGCCAGCAGCTTGCAGGTTTTAGCCAAAAACATTCAGTACTTC	CASSLQVLAKNIQYF
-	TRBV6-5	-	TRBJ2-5	TGTGCCAGCATGGGCAGCCAGACCCAGTACTTC	CASMGSQTQYF
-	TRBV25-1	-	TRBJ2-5	TGTGCCAGCAGTGAATTCACCAGCCAAGAGACCCAGTACTTC	CASSEFTSQETQYF
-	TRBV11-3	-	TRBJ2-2	TGTGCCAGCAGCTTCGGAGGGTCTCTCACCGGGGAGCTGTTTTTT	CASSFGGSLTGELFF
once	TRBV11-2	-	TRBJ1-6	TGTGCCAGCAGCATACGACGGCAGGGTGGATCACCCCTCCACTTT	CASSIRRQGGSPLHF
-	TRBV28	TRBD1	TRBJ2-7	TGTGCCAGCAGTTTATGGGGGACAGGCTCCTACGAGCAGTACTTC	CASSLWGTGSYEQYF
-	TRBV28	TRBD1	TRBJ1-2	TGTGCCAGCAGTCTTACAGGGGGAAGCGGCGGCTACACCTTC	CASSLTGGSGGYTF
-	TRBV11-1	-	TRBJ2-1	TGTGCCAGCAGCGACCGTTGGGCAGGGGATCGGAATGAGCAGTTCTTC	CASSDRWAGDRNEQFF
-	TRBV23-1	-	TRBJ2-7	TGCGCCAGCAGTCAATCCCTTAGGCAGGCCTACGAGCAGTACTTC	CASSQSLRQAYEQYF
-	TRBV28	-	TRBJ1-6	TGTGCCAGCAGTTTAGGACAGAGCAATTCACCCCTCCACTTT	CASSLGQSNSPLHF
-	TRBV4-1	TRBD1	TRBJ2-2	TGCGCCAGCAGCCGGACAGGCGCGAACACCGGGGAGCTGTTTTTT	CASSRTGANTGELFF
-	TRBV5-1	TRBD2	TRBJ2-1	TGCGCCAGCAGGTTGCAGACTAGCGGCAGCTCCTACAATGAGCAGTTCTTC	CASRLQTSGSSYNEQFF
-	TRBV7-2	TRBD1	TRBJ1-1	TGTGCCAGCAGCAGAGTCCGGGACAGTCAAGAAGCTTTCTTT	CASSRVRDSQEAFF
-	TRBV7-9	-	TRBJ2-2	TGTGCCAGCAGCTTATCGTCCAACACCGGGGAGCTGTTTTTT	CASSLSSNTGELFF
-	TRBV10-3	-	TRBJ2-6	TGTGCCACCAGAGCAGGTTCCAGCTCTGGGGCCAACGTCCTGACTTTC	CATRAGSSSGANVLTF
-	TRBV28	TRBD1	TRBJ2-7	TGTGCCAGCAGCTTAGGGGGCTTTGAGCAGTACTTC	CASSLGGFEQYF
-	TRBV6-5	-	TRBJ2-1	TGTGCCAGCAGTTCTTTCACTCCTCGTAATGAGCAGTTCTTC	CASSSFTPRNEQFF
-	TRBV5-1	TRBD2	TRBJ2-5	TGCGCCAGCAGCTTGGGCGGGGGAGCGGGAGAGACCCAGTACTTC	CASSLGGGAGETQYF
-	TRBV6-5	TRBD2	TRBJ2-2	TGTGCCAGCAGACTAGCGTTTACCGGGGAGCTGTTTTTT	CASRLAFTGELFF
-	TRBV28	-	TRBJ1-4	TGTGCCAGCAGTTTTAGAGGGACTAATGAAAAACTGTTTTTT	CASSFRGTNEKLFF
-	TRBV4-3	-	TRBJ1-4	TGCGCCAGCAGACCAAGTTCTTCAGGGGCAGGTGAAAAACTGTTTTTT	CASRPSSSGAGEKLFF
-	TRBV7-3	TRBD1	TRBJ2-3	TGTGCCAGCAGCGCCCGATCCGGGACAGTCACAGATACGCAGTATTTT	CASSARSGTVTDTQYF
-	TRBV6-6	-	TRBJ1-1	TGTGCCAGCAGTTACTCCCAAGGGGAACTCGAAGCTTTCTTT	CASSYSQGELEAFF
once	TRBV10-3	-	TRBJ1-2	TGTGCCATCAGTGAATCAGGGTTAAATGGCTACACCTTC	CAISESGLNGYTF
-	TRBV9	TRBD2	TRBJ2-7	TGTGCCAGCAGCGTCGGACTAGCGGGAGTCGACGAGCAGTACTTC	CASSVGLAGVDEQYF
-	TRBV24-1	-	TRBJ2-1	TGTGCCACCAGTGACCAATTCCTCTCCGGGAACTCCTACAATGAGCAGTTCTTC	CATSDQFLSGNSYNEQFF
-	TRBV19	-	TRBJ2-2	TGTGCCAGTAGTCCGTGGACTGGTTCCAACACCGGGGAGCTGTTTTTT	CASSPWTGSNTGELFF
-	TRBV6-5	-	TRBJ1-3	TGTGCCAGCGCAAAGAGCTCTGGAAACACCATATATTTT	CASAKSSGNTIYF
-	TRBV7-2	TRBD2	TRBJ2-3	TGTGCCAGCAGCTTAGTATCGGGACTATTACGAGATACGCAGTATTTT	CASSLVSGLLRDTQYF
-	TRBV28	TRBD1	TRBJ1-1	TGTGCCAGCAGTTTATGGGGGACAGGGGGTACTGAAGCTTTCTTT	CASSLWGTGGTEAFF
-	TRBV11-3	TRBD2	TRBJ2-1	TGTGCCAGCAGCTTAGATAGCGGGAGGGCCTCGGATGAGCAGTTCTTC	CASSLDSGRASDEQFF
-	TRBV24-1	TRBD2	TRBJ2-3	TGTGCCACCGGGACTAGTTCCCCAGATACGCAGTATTTT	CATGTSSPDTQYF
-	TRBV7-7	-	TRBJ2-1	TGTGCTAGCAGCCGAGGACCGTCTAAGGGGAATGAGCAGTTCTTC	CASSRGPSKGNEQFF
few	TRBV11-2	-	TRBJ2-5	TGTGCCAGCAGACAAAGGGACATCCGCAAGGGGGAGACCCAGTACTTC	CASRQRDIRKGETQYF
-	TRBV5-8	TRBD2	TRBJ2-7	TGTGCCAGCAGCTTTGCAGTATCTAGCGGGAGAAAGTACTTC	CASSFAVSSGRKYF
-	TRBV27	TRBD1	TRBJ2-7	TGTGCCAGCAGTTCCCCGGGACAGGGGGCGAGGGAGCAGTACTTC	CASSSPGQGAREQYF
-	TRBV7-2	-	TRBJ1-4	TGTGCCAGCAGCCTCGAGGCGAATGAAAAACTGTTTTTT	CASSLEANEKLFF
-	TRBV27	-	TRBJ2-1	TGTGCCAGCAGTCCAGGGGTAAGCTCCTACAATGAGCAGTTCTTC	CASSPGVSSYNEQFF
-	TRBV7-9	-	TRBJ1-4	TGTGCCAGCAGCTCCACCGGGACACTGACAACTAATGAAAAACTGTTTTTT	CASSSTGTLTTNEKLFF
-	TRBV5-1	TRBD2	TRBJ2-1	TGCGCCAGCAGCCCTGGCCGCCTAGCGGACAAGTACTACAATGAGCAGTTCTTC	CASSPGRLADKYYNEQFF
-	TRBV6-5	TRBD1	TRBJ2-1	TGTGCCAGCAGTAAGGGACAGGGCCACTACAATGAGCAGTTCTTC	CASSKGQGHYNEQFF
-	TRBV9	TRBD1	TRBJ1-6	TGTGCCAGCAGCCCCTTTAGTGGCAGGGGGTCAAGCTCACCCCTCCACTTT	CASSPFSGRGSSSPLHF
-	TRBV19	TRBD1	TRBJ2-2	TGTGCCAGTAGTCGGGGACAGGGAACAGTCGGGGAGCTGTTTTTT	CASSRGQGTVGELFF
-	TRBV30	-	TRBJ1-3	TGTGCCTGGAATGTGGGGCTTAACGGAAACACCATATATTTT	CAWNVGLNGNTIYF
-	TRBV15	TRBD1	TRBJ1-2	TGTGCCACCAGCAGAGCGGACAGGGGGTATGGCTACACCTTC	CATSRADRGYGYTF
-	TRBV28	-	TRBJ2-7	TGTGCCAGCAGTTTACGGGTGAACGAGCAGTACTTC	CASSLRVNEQYF
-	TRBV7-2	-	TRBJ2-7	TGTGCCAGCAGCTTTAGCGTCGGAAACTACGAGCAGTACTTC	CASSFSVGNYEQYF
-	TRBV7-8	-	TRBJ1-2	TGTGCCAGCAGCCCAAGGGCCCGTACCGGGACACCTTCTTCTAACTATGGCTACACCTTC	CASSPRARTGTPSSNYGYTF
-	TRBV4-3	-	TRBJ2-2	TGCGCCAGCAGCCAAATTCTAGCCAACACCGGGGAGCTGTTTTTT	CASSQILANTGELFF